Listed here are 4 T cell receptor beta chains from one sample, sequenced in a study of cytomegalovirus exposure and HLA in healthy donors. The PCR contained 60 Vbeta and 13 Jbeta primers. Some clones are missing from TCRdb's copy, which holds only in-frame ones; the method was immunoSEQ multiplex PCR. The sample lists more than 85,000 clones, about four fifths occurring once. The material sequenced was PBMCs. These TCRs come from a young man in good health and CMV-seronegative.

The CDR3, as DNA: TGTGCCAGCAGTGAAGCGGAGACAGGGGGGGAGACCCAGTACTTC. It specifies CASSEAETGGETQYF. The genes are TRBV6-1 and TRBJ2-5; 9 nucleotides align to TRBD1. Germline assignment: CDR1 MNHNS and CDR2 SASEGT. The length of the CDR3 is 15 residues. V dropped 0 bases and J dropped 5; count of bases not matched to a gene: 4.

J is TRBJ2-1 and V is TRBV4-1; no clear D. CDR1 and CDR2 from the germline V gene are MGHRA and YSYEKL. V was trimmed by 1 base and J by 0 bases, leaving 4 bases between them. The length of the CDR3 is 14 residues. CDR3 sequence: CASSQGPSYNEQFF. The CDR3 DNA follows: TGCGCCAGCAGCCAAGGGCCCTCCTACAATGAGCAGTTCTTC.

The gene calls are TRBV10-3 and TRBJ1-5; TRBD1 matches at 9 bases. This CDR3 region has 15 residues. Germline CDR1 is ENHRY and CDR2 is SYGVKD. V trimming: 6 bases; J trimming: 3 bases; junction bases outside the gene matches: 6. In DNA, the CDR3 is TGTGCCATCAGCCTGGGACAGGGCAACAATCAGCCCCAGCATTTT. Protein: CAISLGQGNNQPQHF.

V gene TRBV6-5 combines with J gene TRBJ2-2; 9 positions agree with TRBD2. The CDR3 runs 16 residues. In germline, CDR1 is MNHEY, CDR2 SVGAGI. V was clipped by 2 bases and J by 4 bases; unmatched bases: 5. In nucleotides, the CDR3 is TGTGCCAGCAGTTACCGGCTAGCGGGACTCACCGGGGAGCTGTTTTTT. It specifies CASSYRLAGLTGELFF.